The next 6 T cell receptor beta chains were all read from a single sample in a study of memory CD4+ T cells and cytomegalovirus serostatus. Data came from immunoSEQ multiplex PCR; TCRdb stores just in-frame clones and leaves some out. The sample shows tens of thousands of clones, 70% to 75% of them seen only once. The sort gate was single viable CD3+CD4+CD8-CD45RO+ cells for memory CD4+ T cells. Sequenced material: memory CD4+ T cells from blood. Receptor source: an adult in good health and CMV-seropositive.

V is TRBV2 and J is TRBJ1-5; a weak D match, TRBD1 (5 bases). V lost 4 bases to trimming and J lost 7 bases, with 17 bases between them. The CDR3 extends over 15 amino acids. The germline CDR1 and CDR2 sequences are SNHLY and FYNNEI. The CDR3 reads CASSATGMGGQPQHF. CDR3 DNA: TGTGCCAGCAGTGCCACAGGCATGGGCGGCCAGCCCCAGCATTTT.

The CDR3 DNA sequence: TGTGCCAGCTCGGGATCAGGGCCTGTTCAAAGTCAGCCCCAGCATTTT. Its protein product is CASSGSGPVQSQPQHF. The chain joins TRBV28 to TRBJ1-5; D is perhaps TRBD1 (5 bases). This CDR3 spans 16 amino acids. Germline V CDR1 and CDR2: MDHEN, SYDVKM. V lost 8 bases to trimming and J lost 6 bases, with 23 bases between them.

J is TRBJ2-2 and V is TRBV5-1; TRBD2 matches 11 bases. The CDR3 runs to 18 residues. With V trimmed by 0 bases and J by 3 bases, 7 bases remained unmatched. The germline CDR1 and CDR2 sequences are SGHRS and YFSETQ. The CDR3 spells CASSLDGLAGDYTGELFF. The CDR3 nucleotides read TGCGCCAGCAGCTTGGACGGACTAGCGGGCGACTACACCGGGGAGCTGTTTTTT.

The CDR3 DNA follows: TGTGCCAGCAGCCATCTTACAGGGAACAATGAGCAGTTCTTC. Its protein is CASSHLTGNNEQFF. V is TRBV14 and J is TRBJ2-1; tentatively, D is TRBD1 (6 bases). The germline V gene encodes CDR1 SGHDN and CDR2 FVKESK. The CDR3 covers 14 residues. Trimming took off 3 bases at V and 5 bases at J, with 11 bases between the two ends.

V usage is TRBV11-2 and J usage is TRBJ1-1; unclear D gene. The CDR3 totals 13 residues. Germline V CDR1 and CDR2: SGHAT, FQNNGV. V was clipped by 3 bases and J by 0 bases, with 5 bases between them. CDR3 sequence reads: CASSFRLNTEAFF. DNA of the CDR3: TGTGCCAGCAGCTTTAGGTTGAACACTGAAGCTTTCTTT.

The chain recombines TRBV18 with TRBJ2-1, with TRBD2 matching over 11 bases. CDR3 length: 15 amino acids. CDR1 is KGHSH and CDR2 is LQKENI in the germline V gene. J was trimmed by 0 bases and V by 5 bases; bases with no gene match: 0. CDR3 in amino acids: CASSTSGSSYNEQFF. The CDR3 DNA follows: TGTGCCAGCTCAACTAGCGGGAGCTCCTACAATGAGCAGTTCTTC.